This T cell receptor beta chain was documented in a study of blood T cell repertoires in COVID-19. Looking at the study overall: PBMCs, B-cell-depleted T cells, or T cells provided the cDNA or gDNA that made up the material.

The CDR3 is made up of 17 amino acids. Trimming took 4 bases from V and 2 from J; bases not matched to a gene: 10. CDR1 is SGHVS and CDR2 is FNYEAQ in the germline V gene. The table came from immunoSEQ multiplex PCR; TCRdb's copy has only in-frame clones and leaves some out. The table includes 120,000 or so clones, roughly 90% detected once. Material for sequencing was peripheral blood. This sequence was found in a man aged 50-59 years with acute or convalescent COVID-19. V usage is TRBV7-6 and J usage is TRBJ2-3; TRBD2 matches at 9 bases. The CDR3 DNA is TGTGCCAGCAGCTCCCGGTCCGCGGGAGGGCCCACAGATACGCAGTATTTT. Residues: CASSSRSAGGPTDTQYF.